This is a list of T cell receptor beta chains from one sample in a study of monozygotic twins with cystic fibrosis. Method: immunoSEQ multiplex PCR; TCRdb's copy keeps in-frame clones and lacks some. Among approximately 23,000 clones listed, around 87% were seen once. The sequencing input was blood. These receptors all stem from a woman in her 30s with cystic fibrosis. Each CDR3 is given with its conserved first and last residue. D genes are given only for firm matches. Not every row has a clone size; where given, it reads once, few, many or a size class.

clone_size j_call cdr3_length d_call v_call cdr3_nt cdr3_aa
NA TRBJ2-7 15 NA TRBV19 TGTGCCAGTAGTACGACGGGACATTATACCTACGAGCAGTACTTC CASSTTGHYTYEQYF
NA TRBJ2-5 16 NA TRBV4-3 TGCGCCAGCAGCCAAGCATTCGGGCCAAGGGCAGAGACCCAGTACTTC CASSQAFGPRAETQYF
NA TRBJ2-1 15 TRBD2 TRBV6-1 TGTGCCAGCCCGGCGGGACTAGCGGGCCTCGGGGAGCAGTTCTTC CASPAGLAGLGEQFF
NA TRBJ1-2 15 NA TRBV4-3 TGCGCCAGCAGCCAAGATAGGGGAATGAACTATGGCTACACCTTC CASSQDRGMNYGYTF
NA TRBJ1-1 14 NA TRBV2 TGTGCCAGCATCAGGTCACAGATGAACACTGAAGCTTTCTTT CASIRSQMNTEAFF
NA TRBJ1-3 16 TRBD1 TRBV7-6 TGTGCCAGCAGCCGATCCCAGGGACAGGGATCGACCACCATATATTTT CASSRSQGQGSTTIYF
NA TRBJ1-1 14 NA TRBV2 TGTGCCAGCAGTGAACGGACAGCAAACACTGAAGCTTTCTTT CASSERTANTEAFF
NA TRBJ1-6 14 NA TRBV28 TGTGCCAGCAGTTTCGTCGTCGATAATTCACCCCTCCACTTT CASSFVVDNSPLHF
NA TRBJ1-1 13 TRBD1 TRBV19 TGTGCCAGTAGTATCAGGGGGCCGACTGAAGCTTTCTTT CASSIRGPTEAFF
few TRBJ2-7 13 NA TRBV4-1 TGCGCCAGCAGCCACCAGGTATCCTACGAGCAGTACTTC CASSHQVSYEQYF
NA TRBJ2-6 14 NA TRBV6-5 TGTGCCAGCAGCCTAAAATTTGAGGCCAACGTCCTGACTTTC CASSLKFEANVLTF
NA TRBJ1-2 14 TRBD1 TRBV28 TGTGCCAGCAGTTCCACAGGGGCGAACTATGGCTACACCTTC CASSSTGANYGYTF
once TRBJ2-4 14 TRBD1 TRBV7-8 TGTGCCAGCAGCTTGTTAGCAGGGGGAGACATTCAGTACTTC CASSLLAGGDIQYF
once TRBJ1-6 14 NA TRBV5-1 TGCGCCAGCAGAGTGGGAGGACCTAATTCACCCCTCCACTTT CASRVGGPNSPLHF
NA TRBJ2-5 11 NA TRBV9 TGTGCCAGCAGTTCGCAAGAGACCCAGTACTTC CASSSQETQYF
NA TRBJ1-5 14 NA TRBV28 TGTGCCAGCAGCCTCGACACTCGCAATCAGCCCCAGCATTTT CASSLDTRNQPQHF
few TRBJ2-7 15 NA TRBV7-8 TGTGCCAGCAGCTTAGCCTATGGGGGGTTGTACGAGCAGTACTTC CASSLAYGGLYEQYF
few TRBJ1-6 15 NA TRBV7-2 TGTGCCAGCAGCTTAGAGGGGCAGGTAAATTCACCCCTCCACTTT CASSLEGQVNSPLHF
NA TRBJ1-2 16 NA TRBV29-1 TGCAGCGTTGAAGAGGGTCGGTTTTTGAGGACGGGAGGCTACACCTTC CSVEEGRFLRTGGYTF
NA TRBJ2-6 18 TRBD1 TRBV5-6 TGTGCCAGCAGCCCTACCGGGACAGGGGGCTCTGGGGCCAACGTCCTGACTTTC CASSPTGTGGSGANVLTF
few TRBJ1-1 14 NA TRBV19 TGTGCCAGTAGTATATATCGGAGGAACACTGAAGCTTTCTTT CASSIYRRNTEAFF
NA TRBJ2-7 16 TRBD2 TRBV27 TGTGCCAGCAGTTTAGGGGCGGGGGGACCTCCCTACGAGCAGTACTTC CASSLGAGGPPYEQYF
NA TRBJ2-1 16 TRBD1 TRBV5-1 TGCGCCAGCAGCTTGAACGTCAGAAGGGGGCACAATGAGCAGTTCTTC CASSLNVRRGHNEQFF
NA TRBJ1-2 12 NA TRBV5-1 TGCGCCAGCAGCTTGGATGGCTATGGCTACACCTTC CASSLDGYGYTF
NA TRBJ1-4 16 NA TRBV19 TGTGCCAGTAGTACCCTAAACAGGGAATATACTGAAAAACTGTTTTTT CASSTLNREYTEKLFF
NA TRBJ1-1 14 NA TRBV7-8 TGTGCCAGCAGCCCGCTCAGAGTGAACACTGAAGCTTTCTTT CASSPLRVNTEAFF
NA TRBJ2-7 16 NA TRBV18 TGTGCCAGCTCACCACCGAACCCCACCGACCTCGACGAGCAGTACTTC CASSPPNPTDLDEQYF
NA TRBJ1-2 13 NA TRBV6-1 TGTGCCAGCAGCCAAACCTACAGGGAAGACTACACCTTC CASSQTYREDYTF
NA TRBJ2-2 18 TRBD2 TRBV10-2 TGCGCCAGCAGTGGACCACCCAGACTAGCGGATAACACCGGGGAGCTGTTTTTT CASSGPPRLADNTGELFF
NA TRBJ1-2 16 NA TRBV4-1 TGCGCCAGCAGCCAGGCGGGGAGAAATTTTAACTATGGCTACACCTTC CASSQAGRNFNYGYTF
NA TRBJ1-5 15 NA TRBV2 TGTGCCAGCAGTGAACGTGTGGCAGGAGTCCAGCCCCAGCATTTT CASSERVAGVQPQHF
NA TRBJ2-3 12 NA TRBV5-6 TGTGCCAGTGGGGACGGGACAGATACGCAGTATTTT CASGDGTDTQYF
NA TRBJ1-6 14 NA TRBV6-1 TGTGCCAGCAGTGAAGGGTTTGGGGCATCACCCCTCCACTTT CASSEGFGASPLHF
NA TRBJ2-5 13 NA TRBV18 TGTGCCAGCTCACCAGGGGTAAGGGAGACCCAGTACTTC CASSPGVRETQYF
NA TRBJ1-6 17 NA TRBV15 TGTGCCACCAGCAGAGATTGGGCAGCAAACCCAAATTCACCCCTCCACTTT CATSRDWAANPNSPLHF
NA TRBJ1-1 13 NA TRBV10-3 TGTGCCACCGAAGAAGCGAAGGGCGCTGAAGCTTTCTTT CATEEAKGAEAFF
NA TRBJ2-5 13 NA TRBV4-1 TGCGCCAGCAGCCCCCTAGCTGGCGAGACCCAGTACTTC CASSPLAGETQYF
NA TRBJ2-7 15 NA TRBV4-3 TGCGCCAGCAGCCAAGAACCGACAGCCAACTACGAGCAGTACTTC CASSQEPTANYEQYF
NA TRBJ1-2 14 TRBD1 TRBV7-6 TGTGCCAGCAGCTTAGAGACAGGGGGATATGGCTACACCTTC CASSLETGGYGYTF
NA TRBJ2-7 15 NA TRBV11-2 TGTGCCAGCCGCCCTCTCACAGGGAACTCCTACGAGCAGTACTTC CASRPLTGNSYEQYF
NA TRBJ2-7 14 NA TRBV7-6 TGTGCCAGCAGCTCCAACGGGGCCCCCTACGAGCAGTACTTC CASSSNGAPYEQYF
NA TRBJ2-1 13 NA TRBV5-1 TGCGCCAGCAGCTTGGTTCCTTCTGATGAGCAGTTCTTC CASSLVPSDEQFF
NA TRBJ1-3 14 NA TRBV2 TGTGCCAGCAGTCGGGGGGCAGGGTTGAACACCATATATTTT CASSRGAGLNTIYF
NA TRBJ2-7 14 NA TRBV4-1 TGCGCCAGCAGCCAAGATCGAGGACCCTACGAGCAGTACTTC CASSQDRGPYEQYF
NA TRBJ1-6 15 NA TRBV5-1 TGCGCCAGCAGCATAACGAGGGGGGCGGGTTCACCCCTCCACTTT CASSITRGAGSPLHF
NA TRBJ1-4 11 NA TRBV15 TGTGCCACCAGCAGAGGTGAAAAACTGTTTTTT CATSRGEKLFF
NA TRBJ2-3 15 NA TRBV4-1 TGCGCCAGCAGCCAAGAGGGGCAAAGCACAGATACGCAGTATTTT CASSQEGQSTDTQYF
NA TRBJ2-2 15 TRBD1 TRBV7-9 TGTGCCAGCAGGCACAGGGGGCGAGGCACCGGGGAGCTGTTTTTT CASRHRGRGTGELFF
NA TRBJ2-2 14 NA TRBV30 TGTGCCTGGAGTACAGCGGGGAACACCGGGGAGCTGTTTTTT CAWSTAGNTGELFF
NA TRBJ1-2 8 NA TRBV20-1 TGCAGTGATTTGAGCTACACCTTC CSDLSYTF
NA TRBJ2-7 15 NA TRBV21-1 TGTGCCAGCAGCAAAAAACAGGGGGCAGTAGCCGAGCAGTACTTC CASSKKQGAVAEQYF